Shown below are 16 T cell receptor beta chains from a single sample sequenced in a study of identical twins. TCRdb fed the 5' RACE reads into MiXCR, producing one record per CDR3 protein. This table holds 200,000 to 250,000 distinct CDR3 sequences, under 8.5% found once. These data also featured in a second study, about T cells expressing NK-cell markers.

The sequenced sample consisted of CD8+ T cells sorted from blood. The receptors were gathered from a woman under 30 in good health.

Ten or more counts support this clonotype. The V and J genes are TRBV29-1 and TRBJ1-1; D may be TRBD1 (5 bases). Germline assignment: CDR1 SQVTM and CDR2 ANQGSEA. The CDR3 is 12 residues long. V was trimmed by 1 base and J by 11 bases, leaving 14 bases between them. In nucleotides, the CDR3 is TGCAGCGTTGAAGGGGGCGAGACAAGGGCTTTCTTT. It encodes CSVEGGETRAFF.

The chain recombines TRBV2 with TRBJ2-5, with 7 bases fitting TRBD1. CDR3 length: 12 residues. Trimming cost V 8 bases and J 4 bases; bases outside gene matches: 4. In germline, CDR1 is SNHLY, CDR2 FYNNEI. The CDR3 sequence is CASFTGVETQYF. CDR3 DNA sequence: TGTGCCAGCTTTACAGGGGTAGAGACCCAGTACTTC.

This clonotype was observed a few times. The chain employs TRBV12-3 or TRBV12-4 and TRBJ1-2, with D possibly matching TRBD1 (5 bases). CDR3 size: 15 residues. V was pared by 4 bases and J by 2 bases, with 14 bases between. CDR3: CASSYPRGGNYGYTF. Written as DNA, the CDR3 is TGTGCCAGCAGTTACCCCCGGGGGGGAAACTATGGCTACACCTTC.

This clonotype was recorded many times. The gene calls are TRBV5-1 and TRBJ2-1, with 7 nucleotides matching TRBD2. Germline V gene lookup returns CDR1 SGHRS and CDR2 YFSETQ. J was trimmed by 0 bases and V by 4 bases; bases with no gene match: 4. The CDR3 is 15 amino acids. The CDR3 sequence: CASSLAESSYNEQFF. CDR3 DNA sequence: TGCGCCAGCAGCCTAGCGGAGAGCTCCTACAATGAGCAGTTCTTC.

The sample holds many counts of this clonotype. The chain combines TRBV3-1 with TRBJ2-2; 7 nucleotides agree with TRBD1. Germline V gene sequence: CDR1 LGHDT, CDR2 YNNKEL (reference sequence). With 6 bases clipped from V and 4 bases from J, the junction kept 14 bases outside the gene matches. This CDR3 region has 17 residues. This chain's CDR3 is CASRPSSDRVGTGELFF. CDR3 nucleotides: TGTGCCAGCAGACCTTCTTCCGACAGGGTCGGCACCGGGGAGCTGTTTTTT.

The chain couples TRBV5-5 to TRBJ2-7; maybe TRBD2 (5 bases). The CDR3 loop spans 15 amino acids. CDR1 SGHKS and CDR2 YYEKEE come from the germline V gene (reference sequence). The germline V and J ends were trimmed by 1 base and 2 bases, with 13 bases remaining between them. DNA of the CDR3: TGTGCCAGCAGCTTGATATGGACTCGGGCCTACGAGCAGTACTTC. Its translation is CASSLIWTRAYEQYF. Full variable domain (missing parts from reference TRBV5-5 and TRBJ2-7): DAGVTQSPTHLIKTRGQQVTLRCSPISGHKSVSWYQQVLGQGPQFIFQYYEKEERGRGNFPDRFSARQFPNYSSELNVNALLLGDSALYLCASSLIWTRAYEQYFGPGTRLTVT.

This clonotype was observed at least ten times. CDR3 sequence: CASSYSYEGVLQETQYF. CDR3 bases: TGTGCCAGCAGTTACTCGTATGAGGGGGTCCTCCAAGAGACCCAGTACTTC. This sequence joins TRBV6-5 and TRBJ2-5; the D gene is possibly TRBD1 (6 bases). V dropped 0 bases and J dropped 1 base, with 15 bases sitting between them. The CDR3 contains 17 residues. The V gene's germline CDR1 is MNHEY and CDR2 SVGAGI.

This rearrangement joins TRBV2 to TRBJ2-3; D may be TRBD1 (7 bases). The V and J ends lost 6 bases and 4 bases respectively, with 11 bases between them. The length of the CDR3 is 13 residues. The germline gives CDR1 SNHLY, CDR2 FYNNEI. For the CDR3, the DNA is TGTGCCAGCAGGTCCAGGGGGGCAGATACGCAGTATTTT. It encodes CASRSRGADTQYF.

The CDR3 sequence: CSGTRESNQPQHF. The CDR3 DNA reads TGCAGTGGCACGAGGGAGAGCAATCAGCCCCAGCATTTT. The chain recombines TRBV20-1 with TRBJ1-5; D is ambiguous. Germline CDR1 is DFQATT and CDR2 is SNEGSKA (reference sequence). The CDR3 length is 13 residues. V was trimmed by 7 bases and J by 1 base, leaving 11 bases between them.

V and J are TRBV27 and TRBJ2-7; possibly TRBD1 or TRBD2 for D (9 bases each). Trimming left V 8 bases short and J 2 bases short, with 22 bases between. Per germline, CDR1 MNHEY and CDR2 SMNVEV (reference sequence). This CDR3 has 16 residues. In DNA, the CDR3 is TGTGCCAGCTCAATCCTAGCGGGACAGGGAACCTACGAGCAGTACTTC. Translating gives CASSILAGQGTYEQYF.

This clonotype was detected a few times. V is TRBV27 and J is TRBJ2-2, with 8 bases that match TRBD1. The CDR3 length is 15 residues. V lost 8 bases to trimming and J lost 4 bases; unmatched junction nucleotides: 9. Germline loops: CDR1 MNHEY, CDR2 SMNVEV (reference sequence). The CDR3 DNA is TGTGCCAGCGGGGGCCGGACAGGGCTCACCGGGGAGCTGTTTTTT. Its protein product is CASGGRTGLTGELFF.

This clonotype was found a few times. At one boundary the junction diverges from the germline segment, which might be a read error. This sequence joins TRBV12-3 or TRBV12-4 and TRBJ2-7; 7 positions match TRBD1. This CDR3 spans 12 amino acids. The CDR3 DNA sequence: TGTGCCAGCAGTTTGGGCGCCGGGACAGACAGCTTC. Its translation: CASSLGAGTDSF.

This clonotype was counted a few times. J is TRBJ2-7 and V is TRBV20-1, with a weak D call TRBD1 (6 bases). The CDR3 totals 13 residues. Germline-derived CDR1 and CDR2 are DFQATT and SNEGSKA (reference sequence). Trimming stripped 3 bases from V and 3 bases from J, with 12 bases between. CDR3 residues: CSARDEGVYEQYF. CDR3 bases: TGCAGTGCTAGGGACGAGGGGGTCTACGAGCAGTACTTC.

This clonotype was seen a few times. The chain couples TRBV9 to TRBJ2-7; D possibly corresponds to TRBD2 (6 bases). CDR1 is SGDLS, CDR2 YYNGEE, per germline. The CDR3 has 14 residues. V lost 4 bases and J lost 1, with 12 bases in between. The CDR3 spells CASSPVGGSYEQYF. The CDR3 nucleotides are TGTGCCAGCAGCCCAGTGGGGGGATCCTACGAGCAGTACTTC.

This clonotype was counted a few times. V and J are TRBV20-1 and TRBJ1-1; 7 bases align to TRBD1. This CDR3 spans 15 amino acids. Germline V lookup: CDR1 DFQATT, CDR2 SNEGSKA (reference sequence). V dropped 6 bases and J dropped 1; count of bases not matched to a gene: 11. The CDR3 loop reads CSATDRAKGNTEAFF. Here the CDR3 DNA reads TGCAGTGCCACCGACAGGGCAAAAGGGAACACTGAAGCTTTCTTT.

V usage is TRBV6-5 and J usage is TRBJ1-5, with D maybe TRBD1 (6 bases). The CDR3 consists of 15 residues. Germline CDR1 reads MNHEY; CDR2 reads SVGAGI. V lost 4 bases and J lost 7, with 17 bases in between. The CDR3 DNA reads TGTGCCAGCAGTTTAGACAGAGGGGGGGGCCAGCCCCAGCATTTT. Amino acid sequence: CASSLDRGGGQPQHF.